This TCR beta chain was documented in a study of early T cells in non-severe SARS-CoV-2 infection (dated by TCRdb to the early 2020s). Background for the entire study: Because TCR sequencing relied on bulk RNA taken from unsorted whole blood, pairing of alpha and beta chains was not possible.

The full study reports these points: VDJdb matching was skewed toward anti-spike CD8 responses, so virus-specific expansions were likely underestimated and private and CD4 specificities were missed.

Libraries were made using 5' RACE. TCRdb names NextSeq 500 as the instrument used. The TCR library protocol attached unique molecular identifiers to individual cDNA molecules to correct for sequencing error and PCR bias. TCR alpha and beta chains were both sequenced, and the abundances of alpha and beta sequences in each sample were closely correlated with each other. In the paper's pipeline: Decombinator V4 was used to annotate the V gene, J gene and CDR3 of the TCR sequences. Expanded TCRs were defined as changing significantly between any two time points under a Poisson model with p below 0.0001. TCR abundances were normalised to the total number of TCRs sequenced per sample and were expressed as counts per million. TRAV1-2 paired with TRAJ12, TRAJ20 or TRAJ33 defined MAIT TCRs, while TRAV10 paired with TRAJ18 defined iNKT TCRs. VDJdb, accessed 1 November 2021, was searched for CMV, EBV and SARS-CoV-2 annotated TCRs, with TCRs annotated for multiple antigens excluded. The raw public data were reprocessed by TCRdb itself: fastp quality trimming at Q25, MiXCR clonotype calling, in-frame beta chains only. All rows with the same CDR3 protein become a single entry with the most common DNA and genes. TCRdb's processing, not the authors', yielded these V and J calls. This sample comprises 90,000 to 120,000 distinct CDR3 sequences, about 12% of them detected only once. Of the sample, less than 3.5% is held by the ten largest clones.

This clonotype came up many times. No antigen is known for it. Base qualities were left out, and no much larger clone turns up one base away. Set within a cohort of healthcare workers in London, UK, this nested case-control study involved weekly PCR testing of nasopharyngeal swabs along with blood sampling. Healthcare workers were enrolled in the week of the UK lockdown, from 23 to 31 March 2020, and were followed every week for up to roughly 15 weeks. CDR1 and CDR2, per the germline V gene (reference sequence), are MNHEY and SMNVEV. Reading from cysteine to phenylalanine, the CDR3 counts 16 amino acids. The only DNA kept is the CDR3, 48 bases in frame from the first base. The V end gives up 4 bases and the J end 3 bases, leaving 6 bases in the junction not matched to a gene.

The sequence came from an adult who was a healthcare worker with PCR-confirmed SARS-CoV-2 infection or an uninfected control (not recorded which). Sequences were obtained from whole blood. The chain is made from TRBV27 and TRBJ2-1; TRBD2 lines up with 10 middle nucleotides. The sequenced DNA: TGTGCCAGCAGTTCCCCTAGCGGGGGCGACTACAATGAGCAGTTCTTC. Its translation is CASSSPSGGDYNEQFF.